This TCR beta chain was sequenced for a study of tumor-infiltrating lymphocytes in primary liver carcinoma. Across the whole study: Samples had roughly 3.5 to 8 million productive TCRbeta reads, comparable between tissue types.

Joint extraction of RNA and DNA used about 17-33 mg of bulk tissue that was unsorted. The cohort consisted of patients whose primary liver carcinoma was surgically resected. Patients had chronic HBV infection and were treatment-naive. With about 470 ng total RNA as template and a constant-region primer, TCR beta cDNA was made. Amplification in three nested multiplex PCR rounds with slightly modified ARM-PCR gave rise to TCR beta libraries. The first two PCR rounds used TRBV1-TRBV30 primers with a Cbeta primer, approximately 10 cycles each. TCRdb re-analysed the multiplex PCR reads in MiXCR, keeping a single row per CDR3 protein. The sample holds 20,000 to 25,000 distinct CDR3 sequences; 75% to 80% are singletons and the top ten take just under 40%. In germline, CDR1 is SGHNT, CDR2 YENEEA. The CDR3 covers 15 residues. On this clonotype: At one of its ends the junction is not consistent with the germline gene, which may arise from a read error.

This chain connects TRBV11-3 to TRBJ1-6; D not resolved. Sequencing was performed on liver tumor tissue from sampling region 1. Noted subset: tumor region T1, superior pole. The sequence was obtained from a woman in her 30s with primary liver carcinoma and hepatitis B virus infection. CDR3 loop: CTSSFKLSYNSPLHF. CDR3 sequence (DNA): TGTACCAGCAGCTTTAAGTTGAGTTATAATTCACCCCTCCACTTT.